This TCR beta chain was captured by sequencing in a study of radiotherapy plus CTLA-4 blockade in lung cancer. Study summary: In roughly 19% of patients, objective responses were seen; roughly 30% had disease control.

Study-level findings and limits: In blood, early T cell clone dynamics reportedly predicted response best, together with interferon-beta. Peripheral blood showed expansion of tumor-derived TCR clones after radiotherapy and ipilimumab.

CTLA-4 blockade using ipilimumab, together with focal radiation, was received by patients with chemo-refractory metastatic non-small-cell lung cancer. Clones were sequenced by immunoSEQ multiplex PCR, and TCRdb holds only the in-frame ones, with some missing. The top ten hold around 10% of the sample, which has around 77,000 clones, less than 85% seen once. With respect to this clone: The antigen is undetermined.

CDR3 length equals 11 residues. V was clipped by 4 bases and J by 9 bases, with 8 bases between them. In germline, CDR1 is SGDLS, CDR2 YYNGEE. This chain joins TRBV9 and TRBJ2-1; D gene ambiguous. This clonotype was sampled from a human donor with non-small cell lung cancer whose response to radiotherapy plus ipilimumab could not be evaluated. Sequences were derived from peripheral blood, sampled from a patient treated with radiotherapy plus ipilimumab. The CDR3 loop is CASSQHLEQFF. The CDR3 DNA reads TGTGCCAGCAGCCAACACCTTGAGCAGTTCTTC.